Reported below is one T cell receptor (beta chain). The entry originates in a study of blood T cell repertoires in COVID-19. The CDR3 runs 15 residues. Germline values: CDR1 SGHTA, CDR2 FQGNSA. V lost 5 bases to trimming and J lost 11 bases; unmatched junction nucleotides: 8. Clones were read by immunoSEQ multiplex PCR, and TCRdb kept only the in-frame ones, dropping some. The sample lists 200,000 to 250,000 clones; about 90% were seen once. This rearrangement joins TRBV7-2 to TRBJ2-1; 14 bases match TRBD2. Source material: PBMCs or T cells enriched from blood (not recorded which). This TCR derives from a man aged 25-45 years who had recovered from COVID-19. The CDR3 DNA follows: TGTGCCAGCAGCGGCACCGGGACTAGCGGGGGCAAGCAGTTCTTC. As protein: CASSGTGTSGGKQFF.